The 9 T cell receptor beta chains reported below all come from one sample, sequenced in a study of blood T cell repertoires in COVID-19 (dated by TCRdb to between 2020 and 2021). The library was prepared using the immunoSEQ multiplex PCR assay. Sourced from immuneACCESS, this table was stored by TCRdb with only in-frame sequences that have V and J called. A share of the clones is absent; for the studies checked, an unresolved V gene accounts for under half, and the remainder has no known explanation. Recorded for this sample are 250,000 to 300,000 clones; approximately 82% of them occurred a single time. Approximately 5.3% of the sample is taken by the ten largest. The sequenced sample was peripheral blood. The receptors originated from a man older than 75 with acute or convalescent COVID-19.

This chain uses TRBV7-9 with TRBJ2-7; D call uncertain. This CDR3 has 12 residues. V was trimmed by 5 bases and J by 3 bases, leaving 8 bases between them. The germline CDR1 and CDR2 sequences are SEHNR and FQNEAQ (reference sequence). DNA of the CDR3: TGTGCCAGCAGCCACGCGATCTACGAGCAGTACTTC. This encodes CASSHAIYEQYF.

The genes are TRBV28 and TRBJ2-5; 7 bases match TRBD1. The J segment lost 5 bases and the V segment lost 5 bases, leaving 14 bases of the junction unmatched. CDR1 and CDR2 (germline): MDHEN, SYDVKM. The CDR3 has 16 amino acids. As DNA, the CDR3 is TGTGCCAGCAGTCCCTGGGGACGCGACAGGGCCGAGACCCAGTACTTC. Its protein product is CASSPWGRDRAETQYF.

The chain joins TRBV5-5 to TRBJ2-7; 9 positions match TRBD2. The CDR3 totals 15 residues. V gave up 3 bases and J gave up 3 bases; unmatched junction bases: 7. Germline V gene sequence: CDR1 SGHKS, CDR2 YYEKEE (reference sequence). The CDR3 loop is CASSSGLAGLYEQYF. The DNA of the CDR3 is TGTGCCAGCAGCTCGGGACTAGCCGGTCTCTACGAGCAGTACTTC. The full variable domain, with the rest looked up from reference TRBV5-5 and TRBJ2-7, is DAGVTQSPTHLIKTRGQQVTLRCSPISGHKSVSWYQQVLGQGPQFIFQYYEKEERGRGNFPDRFSARQFPNYSSELNVNALLLGDSALYLCASSSGLAGLYEQYFGPGTRLTVT.

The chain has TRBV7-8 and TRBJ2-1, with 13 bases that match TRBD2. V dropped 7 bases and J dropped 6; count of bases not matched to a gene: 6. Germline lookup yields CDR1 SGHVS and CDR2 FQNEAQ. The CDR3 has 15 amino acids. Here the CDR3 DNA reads TGTGCCAGCAAACCGACTAGCGGGGGGTCCAATGAGCAGTTCTTC. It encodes CASKPTSGGSNEQFF.

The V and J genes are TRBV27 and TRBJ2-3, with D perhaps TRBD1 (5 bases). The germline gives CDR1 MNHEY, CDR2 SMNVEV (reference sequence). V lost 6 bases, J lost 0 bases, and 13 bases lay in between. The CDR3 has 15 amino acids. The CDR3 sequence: CASSVGVISTDTQYF. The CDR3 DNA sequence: TGTGCCAGCAGCGTAGGGGTGATTAGCACAGATACGCAGTATTTT.

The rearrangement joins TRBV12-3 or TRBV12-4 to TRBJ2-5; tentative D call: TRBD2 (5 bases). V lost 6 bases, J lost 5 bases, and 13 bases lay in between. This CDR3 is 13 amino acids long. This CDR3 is CASRAPGVETQYF. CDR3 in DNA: TGTGCCAGCAGGGCGCCCGGGGTGGAGACCCAGTACTTC.

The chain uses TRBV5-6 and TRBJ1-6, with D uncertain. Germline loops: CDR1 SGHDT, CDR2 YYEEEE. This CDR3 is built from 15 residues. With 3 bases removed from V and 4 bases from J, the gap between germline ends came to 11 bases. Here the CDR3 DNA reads TGTGCCAGCAGCTCTCCGGCAGGATATAATTCACCCCTCCACTTT. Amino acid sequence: CASSSPAGYNSPLHF.

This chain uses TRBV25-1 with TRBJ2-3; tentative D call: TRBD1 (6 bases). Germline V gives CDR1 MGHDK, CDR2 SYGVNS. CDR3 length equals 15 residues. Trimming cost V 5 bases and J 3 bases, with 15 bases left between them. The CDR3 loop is CASSPTGIRTDTQYF. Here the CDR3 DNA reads TGTGCCAGCAGTCCCACAGGGATTAGAACAGATACGCAGTATTTT.

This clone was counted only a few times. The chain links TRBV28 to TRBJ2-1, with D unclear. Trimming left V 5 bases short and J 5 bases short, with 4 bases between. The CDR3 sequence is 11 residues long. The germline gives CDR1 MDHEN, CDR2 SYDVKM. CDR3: CASSPDNEQFF. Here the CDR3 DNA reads TGTGCCAGCAGTCCCGACAATGAGCAGTTCTTC.